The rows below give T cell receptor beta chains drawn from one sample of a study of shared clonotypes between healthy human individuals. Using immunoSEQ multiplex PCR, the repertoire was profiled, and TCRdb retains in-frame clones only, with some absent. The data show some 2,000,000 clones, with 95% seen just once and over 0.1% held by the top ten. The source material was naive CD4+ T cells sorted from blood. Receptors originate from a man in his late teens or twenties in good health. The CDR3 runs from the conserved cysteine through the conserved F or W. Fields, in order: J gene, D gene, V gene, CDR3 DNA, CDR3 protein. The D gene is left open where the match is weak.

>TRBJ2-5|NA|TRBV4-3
TGCGCCAGCAGCCAAGATCTCCGACAGCCCAACTACCAAGAGACCCAGTACTTC
CASSQDLRQPNYQETQYF
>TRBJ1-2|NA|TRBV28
TGTGCCAGCAGTTTTAGGCAGGGGATGCTTGAAGATGGCTACACCTTC
CASSFRQGMLEDGYTF
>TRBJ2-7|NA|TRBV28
TGTGCCAGCAGCTCCAGTGACTCCTACGAGCAGTACTTC
CASSSSDSYEQYF
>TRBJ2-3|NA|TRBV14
TGTGCCAGCAGCCAGGGGGAACTAGTCTCTAGCACAGATACGCAGTATTTT
CASSQGELVSSTDTQYF
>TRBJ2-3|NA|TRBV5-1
TGCGCCAGCAGCTTGGATGGGACTGGTTACACAGATACGCAGTATTTT
CASSLDGTGYTDTQYF
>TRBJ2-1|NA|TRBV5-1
TGCGCCAGCAGCTTGACGGGGGAGGCCTACAATGAGCAGTTCTTC
CASSLTGEAYNEQFF
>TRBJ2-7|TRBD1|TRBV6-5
TGTGCCAGCAGGCAGACCGGGACAGGGGCGGTCGAGCAGTACTTC
CASRQTGTGAVEQYF
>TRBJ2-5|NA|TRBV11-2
TGTGCCAGCAGCAATAATAGAGGAGAGACCCAGTACTTC
CASSNNRGETQYF
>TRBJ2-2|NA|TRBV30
TGTGCCTGGAGTGTCGGCCGGGACGGGGAGCTGTTTTTT
CAWSVGRDGELFF
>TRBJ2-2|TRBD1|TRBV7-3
TGTGCCAGCAGCATTGGACAGGGAGGCACCGGGGAGCTGTTTTTT
CASSIGQGGTGELFF
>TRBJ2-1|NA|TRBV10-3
TGTGCCATCTCTACCGGGACTTCCAATGAGCAGTTCTTC
CAISTGTSNEQFF
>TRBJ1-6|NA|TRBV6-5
TGTGCCAGCAGTTCTCGACCGACCTATAATTCACCCCTCCACTTT
CASSSRPTYNSPLHF
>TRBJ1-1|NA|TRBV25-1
TGTGCCAGCAGTCCTTGGGGGAACACTGAAGCTTTCTTT
CASSPWGNTEAFF
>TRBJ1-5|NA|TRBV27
TGTGCCAGCAGTGGGTCCTGGTCGGGTAGGGGACAGCCCCAGCATTTT
CASSGSWSGRGQPQHF
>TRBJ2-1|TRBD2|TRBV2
TGTGCCAGCAGTTCAGGTCTAGCGGGAGGGATCAGTGAGCAGTTCTTC
CASSSGLAGGISEQFF
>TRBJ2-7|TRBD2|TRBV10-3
TGTGCCAGTTCCGGGACTAGCGGACCCTACGAGCAGTACTTC
CASSGTSGPYEQYF
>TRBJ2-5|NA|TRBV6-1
TGTGCCAGCAGTTTGGTCCCTCGGGGGACCCAGTACTTC
CASSLVPRGTQYF
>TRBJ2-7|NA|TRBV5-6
TGTGCCAGCAGCACCAGACAACTCGTCTCCTACGAGCAGTACTTC
CASSTRQLVSYEQYF